Detailed here is one T cell receptor beta chain. This sample was included in a study of blood T cell repertoires in COVID-19. Libraries were prepared by immunoSEQ multiplex PCR; TCRdb keeps only in-frame clonotypes and omits some of them. Of roughly 80,000 clones listed, under 85% are singletons. Trimming stripped 1 base from V and 5 bases from J, with 8 bases between. CDR3 length equals 13 residues. From germline, CDR1 is SEHNR and CDR2 FQNEAQ (reference sequence). The TCR comes from a human donor in a cohort sampled during active COVID-19. What was sequenced was peripheral blood. The J gene is TRBJ2-5, the V gene TRBV7-9, with D possibly matching TRBD2 (5 bases). CDR3 in DNA: TGTGCCAGCAGCTTAGGGCGGGTGGAGACCCAGTACTTC. Translating gives CASSLGRVETQYF.